This T cell receptor beta chain comes out of a study of somatic mutations in cytotoxic T cells in rheumatoid arthritis. This table comes from immunoSEQ multiplex PCR, and its TCRdb copy is limited to in-frame clones, with some not included. The table includes approximately 30,000 clones, around four fifths detected once. The CDR3 extends over 11 amino acids. Trimming left V 7 bases short and J 7 bases short, with 10 bases between. CDR1 is LNHDA, CDR2 SQIVND, per germline (reference sequence). The TCR was taken from an adult with rheumatoid arthritis. Sequencing used CD8+ T cells sorted from blood. V gene TRBV19 combines with J gene TRBJ1-1, with unresolved D. CDR3 nucleotides: TGTGCCAGTACCCCAGGCGTTGAAGCTTTCTTT. Protein sequence: CASTPGVEAFF. The full variable domain, its missing parts supplied by reference TRBV19 and TRBJ1-1, is DGGITQSPKYLFRKEGQNVTLSCEQNLNHDAMYWYRQDPGQGLRLIYYSQIVNDFQKGDIAEGYSVSREKKESFPLTVTSAQKNPTAFYLCASTPGVEAFFGQGTRLTVV.